The next 16 T cell receptor beta chains were all read from a single sample in a study of T cells expressing NK-cell markers. TCRdb reprocessed the 5' RACE reads, keeping one entry per CDR3 protein, no DNA. The ten top clones account for roughly 21%, within a sample of approximately 170,000 distinct CDR3 sequences. What was sequenced was blood T cells: a sorted CD56 or NKG2C T cell subset, CD4+ or CD8+ T cells, or bulk PBMC T cells (not recorded which). The receptors come from a man aged 18-70 years in good health.

CDR3 sequence: CASSAGTGWRETQYF. The V and J genes are TRBV11-2 and TRBJ2-5; TCRdb reports TRBD1, a call that lacks DNA to check it against. The CDR3 is made up of 15 amino acids. Germline CDR1 reads SGHAT; CDR2 reads FQNNGV.

The chain has TRBV7-9 and TRBJ1-3. The germline V gene encodes CDR1 SEHNR and CDR2 FQNEAQ (reference sequence). The length of the CDR3 is 14 residues. This CDR3 reads CASSPRYSGNTIYF.

The V call is TRBV14, the J call TRBJ2-3; TCRdb's assignment of TRBD1 cannot be checked, as there is no DNA. The germline gives CDR1 SGHDN, CDR2 FVKESK. The CDR3 is made up of 15 amino acids. The CDR3 reads CASSQTWGGSDTQYF.

J is TRBJ1-5 and V is TRBV12-3 or TRBV12-4; no DNA is available, so the TRBD1 call from TCRdb remains unchecked. This CDR3 contains 15 residues. The CDR3 is CASSLRAGGGQPQHF.

This chain's CDR3 is CASSAVGGQGAGELFF. V usage is TRBV2 and J usage is TRBJ2-2; TCRdb's assignment of TRBD1 cannot be checked, as there is no DNA. The CDR3 has 16 amino acids. Germline CDR1 SNHLY, CDR2 FYNNEI.

The rearrangement links TRBV28 to TRBJ2-5; without DNA, the TCRdb call of TRBD1 cannot be checked. The germline V gene encodes CDR1 MDHEN and CDR2 SYDVKM. The CDR3 covers 14 residues. CDR3 in amino acids: CASSHHPGEETQYF.

The chain joins TRBV6-5 to TRBJ2-7; the D call from TCRdb, TRBD2, cannot be confirmed without DNA. This CDR3 comprises 16 residues. Germline CDR1 reads MNHEY; CDR2 reads SVGAGI. CDR3 residues: CASSYSGAPFSYEQYF.

V usage is TRBV12-3 or TRBV12-4 and J usage is TRBJ1-2. The CDR3 consists of 17 residues. The CDR3 spells CASKGSWQNQLSDGYTF.

V and J are TRBV6-1 and TRBJ1-2; the D call of TRBD1 rests on TCRdb alone, since no DNA is present to check it. CDR3 length equals 14 residues. CDR1 and CDR2 (germline): MNHNS, SASEGT. The CDR3 here is CASSEGAGVSGYTF.

This chain's CDR3 is CASSFVSGGADEQFF. The chain is built from TRBV7-9 and TRBJ2-1; TCRdb's D call of TRBD2 is untestable without DNA. The germline gives CDR1 SEHNR, CDR2 FQNEAQ (reference sequence). CDR3 length equals 15 residues.

This chain connects TRBV27 to TRBJ2-3. Germline V lookup: CDR1 MNHEY, CDR2 SMNVEV (reference sequence). CDR3 length: 13 amino acids. The CDR3 sequence: CASLTQMADTQYF.

This chain uses TRBV27 with TRBJ2-5; TCRdb outputs TRBD1, but without DNA this stays unchecked. CDR3 length: 14 amino acids. Germline V gene sequence: CDR1 MNHEY, CDR2 SMNVEV (reference sequence). CDR3 region: CASSFTGQQETQYF.

The chain couples TRBV27 to TRBJ2-7; TCRdb lists TRBD1, though no DNA is available to test this call. Germline CDR1 and CDR2: MNHEY and SMNVEV (reference sequence). The CDR3 is made up of 13 amino acids. CDR3 loop: CASRQGGPDEQYF.

The chain recombines TRBV4-1 with TRBJ2-3. The CDR3 is 16 residues long. In germline, CDR1 is MGHRA, CDR2 YSYEKL. CDR3 amino acids: CASSQVVDLSTDTQYF.

This rearrangement joins TRBV29-1 to TRBJ2-2; the TCRdb D gene call, TRBD1, has no DNA to confirm it. Germline CDR1 SQVTM, CDR2 ANQGSEA. This CDR3 contains 13 residues. CDR3 sequence reads: CSTRDRGGGELFF.

This chain links TRBV3-1 with TRBJ1-5. Germline V CDR1 and CDR2: LGHDT, YNNKEL (reference sequence). The CDR3 is 12 residues long. CDR3 sequence reads: CASSQESGPQHF.